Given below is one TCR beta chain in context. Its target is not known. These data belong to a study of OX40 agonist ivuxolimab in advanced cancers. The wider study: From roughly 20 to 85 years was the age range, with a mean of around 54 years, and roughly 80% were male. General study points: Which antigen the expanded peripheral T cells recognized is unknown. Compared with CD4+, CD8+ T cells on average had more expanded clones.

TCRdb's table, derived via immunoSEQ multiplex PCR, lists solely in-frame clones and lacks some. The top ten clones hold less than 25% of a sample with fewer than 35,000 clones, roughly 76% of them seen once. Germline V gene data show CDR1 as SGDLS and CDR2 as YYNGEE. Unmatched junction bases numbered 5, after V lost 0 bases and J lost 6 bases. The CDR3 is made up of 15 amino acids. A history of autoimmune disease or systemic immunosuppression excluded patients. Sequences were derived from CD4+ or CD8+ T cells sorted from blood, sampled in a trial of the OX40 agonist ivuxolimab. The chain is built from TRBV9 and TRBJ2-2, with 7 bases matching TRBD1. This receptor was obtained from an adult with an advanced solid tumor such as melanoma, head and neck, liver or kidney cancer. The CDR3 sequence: CASSVGKGAAGELFF. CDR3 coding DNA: TGTGCCAGCAGCGTAGGGAAGGGGGCAGCCGGGGAGCTGTTTTTT.